The 10 T cell receptor beta chains presented below share a single source sample, sequenced in a study of identical twins. TCRdb used MiXCR to reprocess the 5' RACE reads, holding one entry per CDR3 protein. The sample includes a few hundred thousand distinct CDR3 sequences, about 8.9% seen only once; the top ten take 3%. This same sample was also part of a study on yellow fever vaccine responses in identical twins.

Sequencing used CD8+ T cells sorted from blood. Receptors originate from a woman aged 18-29 years in good health.

Many counts were recorded for this clonotype. The chain is built from TRBV5-1 and TRBJ2-7, with 7 bases lining up with TRBD1. The CDR3 sequence is 16 residues long. Losses at the gene ends were 4 bases for V and 4 bases for J; bases not matched to a gene: 14. Germline values: CDR1 SGHRS, CDR2 YFSETQ. The chain's CDR3 is CASSLTTGSFGYEQYF. For the CDR3, the DNA is TGCGCCAGCAGCCTAACGACAGGGAGTTTCGGGTACGAGCAGTACTTC.

The rearrangement links TRBV9 to TRBJ2-1; D might be TRBD2 (5 bases). The V gene's germline CDR1 is SGDLS and CDR2 YYNGEE. The length of the CDR3 is 16 residues. Trimming left V 0 bases short and J 5 bases short, with 15 bases between. The CDR3 protein is CASSVAVANENNEQFF. The CDR3 DNA reads as TGTGCCAGCAGCGTAGCGGTAGCGAACGAAAACAATGAGCAGTTCTTC.

This clonotype was detected a few times. The chain recombines TRBV7-9 with TRBJ2-7, with 13 bases lining up with TRBD2. The ends lost 5 bases at V and 1 base at J; junction bases unmatched: 8. Germline V gene data show CDR1 as SEHNR and CDR2 as FQNEAQ (reference sequence). CDR3 length equals 17 residues. The CDR3 region has the DNA TGTGCCAGCAGCCCAGGACTAGCGGGAGAGGGTTCCTACGAGCAGTACTTC. Amino acids: CASSPGLAGEGSYEQYF.

This clonotype was seen a few times. The rearrangement links TRBV5-3 to TRBJ2-2; TRBD2 aligns across 8 bases. TRBV5-3 counts as an open reading frame of uncertain function. V gave up 0 bases and J gave up 4 bases; unmatched junction bases: 5. CDR3 length: 16 residues. The CDR3 DNA is TGTGCCAGAAGCTTGGAACTAGCGGATTCCACCGGGGAGCTGTTTTTT. Residues: CARSLELADSTGELFF.

The chain carries TRBV29-1 and TRBJ2-7, with D perhaps matching TRBD1 or TRBD2 (5 bases each). CDR3 length: 15 residues. Germline V gives CDR1 SQVTM, CDR2 ANQGSEA. The V and J ends lost 6 bases and 3 bases respectively, with 21 bases between them. CDR3 protein: CSVGVGAPRGYEQYF. CDR3 sequence (DNA): TGCAGCGTGGGCGTAGGGGCACCGAGGGGCTACGAGCAGTACTTC.

This clonotype was found a few times. The rearrangement links TRBV28 to TRBJ2-5; 7 bases agree with TRBD1. The CDR3 consists of 14 residues. V lost 7 bases, J lost 4 bases, and 9 bases stayed unmatched. Germline V gene data show CDR1 as MDHEN and CDR2 as SYDVKM. CDR3 residues: CASTTQGSGETQYF. The CDR3 DNA reads as TGTGCCAGCACCACACAGGGGTCGGGAGAGACCCAGTACTTC.

In this sample, this clonotype turned up many times. This rearrangement joins TRBV7-2 to TRBJ1-1, with TRBD1 matching over 7 bases. The V and J ends lost 3 bases and 0 bases, in that order; junction bases with no gene match: 4. Per germline, CDR1 SGHTA and CDR2 FQGNSA. This CDR3 is built from 15 residues. CDR3 in amino acids: CASSFPQGMNTEAFF. DNA for the CDR3: TGTGCCAGCAGCTTCCCACAGGGGATGAACACTGAAGCTTTCTTT.

The chain links TRBV20-1 to TRBJ2-6; a weak D match, TRBD2 (5 bases). The CDR3 consists of 16 residues. Germline V CDR1 and CDR2: DFQATT, SNEGSKA (reference sequence). The V end lost 5 bases, the J end lost 0 bases, and 14 bases lay between the germline ends. The CDR3 protein is CSAYSGKRSGANVLTF. CDR3 in DNA: TGCAGTGCTTACTCCGGGAAACGCTCTGGGGCCAACGTCCTGACTTTC.

J is TRBJ1-5 and V is TRBV6-6, with a tentative D call TRBD1 (6 bases). This CDR3 has 15 amino acids. Between the trimmed V and J ends, which lost 2 bases and 5 bases, there was a span of 13 bases. Germline CDR1 is MNHNY and CDR2 is SVGAGI (reference sequence). The CDR3 protein is CASSYAGEGDQPQHF. The CDR3 DNA follows: TGTGCCAGCAGTTACGCCGGGGAGGGGGATCAGCCCCAGCATTTT.

To note about this clonotype: Because it lacks the conserved phenylalanine or tryptophan at the end, this CDR3 is likely a read error. The chain combines TRBV5-1 with TRBJ2-3; D is perhaps TRBD1 or TRBD2 (5 bases each). Between the trimmed V and J ends, which lost 6 bases and 0 bases, there was a span of 14 bases. Germline CDR1 is SGHRS and CDR2 is YFSETQ. The CDR3 is 15 amino acids. CDR3 in amino acids: CASIKSGGSTDTQYY. The CDR3 coding sequence is TGCGCCAGCATCAAAAGTGGGGGTAGCACAGATACGCAGTATTAT.